One and the same sample provided the 20 T cell receptor beta chains below, sequenced in a study of blood T cells in healthy people across ages. A second roughly 6 to 12 cycle PCR used barcoded and J-beta primers. MiXCR was run by TCRdb on the 5' RACE reads, yielding one entry per CDR3 protein. This sample has some 1.4 million distinct CDR3 sequences, with around two fifths found just once. Sequenced material: blood. The receptors stem from a woman aged 18-35 years in good health.

The V gene is TRBV28, the J gene TRBJ2-1, with D possibly TRBD1 on 6 matching bases. This CDR3 region has 13 residues. Deletions cut 6 bases from V and 8 bases from J, with 14 bases between. Germline lookup yields CDR1 MDHEN and CDR2 SYDVKM. The CDR3 DNA is TGTGCCAGCAGAACTACAGGGATCGATGAGCAGTTCTTC. Protein: CASRTTGIDEQFF.

As regards this clonotype: The junction differs from germline at one of its ends, possibly a read error. The chain couples TRBV4-2 to TRBJ2-5; D may be TRBD1 (5 bases). The CDR3 runs 13 residues. The germline V gene has CDR1 LGHNA and CDR2 YNFKEQ. CDR3 region: CVSSQGDQETQYF. The CDR3, as DNA: TGTGTCAGCAGCCAAGGGGACCAAGAGACCCAGTACTTC.

The chain has TRBV7-9 and TRBJ2-3; either TRBD1 or TRBD2 may supply D (5 bases each). The CDR3 consists of 11 residues. V gave up 5 bases and J gave up 11 bases, with 11 bases separating them. Germline V gives CDR1 SEHNR, CDR2 FQNEAQ (reference sequence). This CDR3 reads CASSQGARQYF. CDR3 nucleotides: TGTGCCAGCAGCCAGGGAGCGAGGCAGTATTTT.

This clonotype has just a few counts. One end of the junction varies from germline; a read error may be responsible. The V and J genes are TRBV7-9 and TRBJ2-5; 7 bases fit TRBD2. Germline values: CDR1 SEHNR, CDR2 FQNEAQ (reference sequence). The CDR3 length is 14 residues. The CDR3 sequence: CASSLGLAEEAQYF. CDR3 in DNA: TGTGCCAGCAGCTTAGGACTAGCAGAAGAGGCCCAGTACTTC.

The gene calls are TRBV24-1 and TRBJ2-1, with 8 bases matching TRBD2. Germline V gene data show CDR1 as KGHDR and CDR2 as SFDVKD. With 3 bases clipped from V and 3 bases from J, the junction kept 9 bases outside the gene matches. The CDR3 runs to 17 residues. DNA of the CDR3: TGTGCCACCAGTGATCCGCCGGGACTAGACGGCTACAATGAGCAGTTCTTC. Its translation is CATSDPPGLDGYNEQFF.

This sequence joins TRBV12-5 and TRBJ1-5; perhaps TRBD1 as D (5 bases). Germline CDR1 LGHNT, CDR2 FRNRAP. Between the trimmed V and J ends, which lost 0 bases and 7 bases, there was a span of 7 bases. The CDR3 sequence is 13 residues long. The CDR3 protein is CASGLVSGQPQHF. The CDR3 coding sequence is TGTGCTAGTGGTTTGGTATCAGGGCAGCCCCAGCATTTT.

This clonotype appeared once. The V call is TRBV20-1, the J call TRBJ2-7, with 9 bases fitting TRBD1. The CDR3 has 14 amino acids. With 2 bases clipped from V and 5 bases from J, the junction kept 7 bases outside the gene matches. Germline V gene lookup returns CDR1 DFQATT and CDR2 SNEGSKA (reference sequence). The CDR3 bases are TGCAGTGCTAGAAGGGGGACAGGGAGTAACGAGCAGTACTTC. Its translation: CSARRGTGSNEQYF.

The rearrangement uses TRBV27 and TRBJ2-7, with D perhaps matching TRBD1 (5 bases). This CDR3 contains 14 residues. Per the germline V gene, CDR1 is MNHEY and CDR2 is SMNVEV (reference sequence). Trimming cost V 6 bases and J 1 base, with 13 bases left between them. Here the CDR3 reads CASSPDILSYEQYF. The CDR3 region has the DNA TGTGCCAGCAGCCCGGACATTTTGTCCTACGAGCAGTACTTC.

This clonotype was picked up a small number of times. The rearrangement uses TRBV12-3 or TRBV12-4 and TRBJ2-1, with 8 nucleotides matching TRBD2. Trimming at V came to 1 base and at J to 8 bases, leaving 16 bases not matched to a gene. The CDR3 is 18 residues long. CDR3 region: CASSLGASGFIGEDEQFF. CDR3 DNA: TGTGCCAGCAGTTTAGGCGCTAGCGGGTTTATCGGAGAGGATGAGCAGTTCTTC.

This clonotype showed up just a few times. The rearrangement joins TRBV3-1 to TRBJ2-5; TRBD1 is a possible D gene (6 bases). The tail of the sequence fits TRBJ2-7 better, so the J call may be wrong. This CDR3 comprises 15 residues. Per germline, CDR1 LGHDT and CDR2 YNNKEL (reference sequence). As DNA, the CDR3 is TGTGCCAGCAGCGTGACGAGGACAGTGAAGGGCGAGCAGTACTTC. It yields the protein CASSVTRTVKGEQYF.

The V gene is TRBV10-1, the J gene TRBJ2-3; 10 bases map to TRBD2. V was pared by 2 bases and J by 11 bases, with 4 bases of the junction left unmatched. There are 13 residues in the CDR3. CDR1 is WNHNN, CDR2 SYGVQD, per germline (reference sequence). The chain's CDR3 is CASSETVAGGQYF. The CDR3 DNA reads TGCGCCAGCAGTGAGACCGTAGCGGGAGGGCAGTATTTT.

This clonotype was detected only a few times. The rearrangement joins TRBV29-1 to TRBJ2-3, with 9 bases matching TRBD1. The CDR3 has 15 amino acids. V lost 7 bases, J lost 2 bases, and 10 bases stayed unmatched. CDR1 and CDR2 (germline): SQVTM, ANQGSEA. This CDR3 is CSALHRGLATDTQYF. In DNA, the CDR3 is TGCAGCGCACTCCACAGGGGGCTAGCCACAGATACGCAGTATTTT.

The chain links TRBV28 to TRBJ1-1; no clear D. The CDR3 covers 15 residues. Germline V CDR1 and CDR2: MDHEN, SYDVKM. V gave up 5 bases and J gave up 1 base, with 14 bases separating them. The CDR3 DNA reads TGTGCCAGCAGTCGCGGCGGTACAAAGAACACTGAAGCTTTCTTT. The encoded protein is CASSRGGTKNTEAFF.

Many counts were recorded for this clonotype. The chain is built from TRBV4-1 and TRBJ2-3; tentatively, D is TRBD2 (6 bases). Between the trimmed V and J ends, which lost 1 base and 9 bases, there was a span of 14 bases. Germline CDR1 MGHRA, CDR2 YSYEKL. This CDR3 has 14 amino acids. This chain's CDR3 is CASSQGGLPWTQYF. In DNA form, the CDR3 reads TGCGCCAGCAGCCAAGGTGGACTACCGTGGACGCAGTATTTT.

This clonotype turned up a few times. The genes are TRBV6-1 and TRBJ1-1, with 7 bases lining up with TRBD1. Germline CDR1 reads MNHNS; CDR2 reads SASEGT. The CDR3 runs 14 residues. V lost 6 bases, J lost 4 bases, and 8 bases stayed unmatched. CDR3 protein: CASRRTGDGTEAFF. In DNA, the CDR3 is TGTGCCAGCAGGCGTACAGGGGATGGCACTGAAGCTTTCTTT.

The V call is TRBV27, the J call TRBJ2-7, with no clear D. Trimming pared 4 bases from V and 4 bases from J, leaving 11 bases between. This CDR3 spans 13 amino acids. The germline CDR1 and CDR2 sequences are MNHEY and SMNVEV (reference sequence). In DNA, the CDR3 is TGTGCCAGCAGTTCATCGGTGGGGTACGAGCAGTACTTC. It specifies CASSSSVGYEQYF.

For this clonotype: The germline gene is not matched at one end of the junction; a read error may be the cause. This sequence joins TRBV12-3 or TRBV12-4 and TRBJ2-1; 7 positions agree with TRBD2. This CDR3 spans 14 amino acids. CDR3 coding DNA: TGTGCCAGCAATATTGGGGGGGACTACGATGAGCAGTTCTTC. This translates into CASNIGGDYDEQFF.

This clonotype was seen only a few times. The chain uses TRBV25-1 and TRBJ2-1, with 7 bases identical to TRBD1. J gave up 5 bases and V 0 bases, and 4 bases lay outside the gene matches. From germline, CDR1 is MGHDK and CDR2 SYGVNS. This CDR3 has 15 residues. CDR3 in DNA: TGTGCCAGCAGTGAATATATGGGACAGAACAATGAGCAGTTCTTC. Its protein is CASSEYMGQNNEQFF.

The rearrangement joins TRBV6-5 to TRBJ1-2; 12 positions match TRBD1. The germline CDR1 and CDR2 sequences are MNHEY and SVGAGI. J was trimmed by 8 bases and V by 6 bases; bases with no gene match: 10. This CDR3 spans 15 amino acids. The CDR3 region has the DNA TGTGCCAGCAGCTCCGGGACAGGGGGCTTGGGAGGCTACACCTTC. Translating gives CASSSGTGGLGGYTF.

The chain links TRBV20-1 to TRBJ2-7; 11 nucleotides match TRBD2. The CDR3 contains 15 residues. Per the germline V gene, CDR1 is DFQATT and CDR2 is SNEGSKA (reference sequence). The V and J ends lost 6 bases and 6 bases, in that order; junction bases with no gene match: 13. CDR3 bases: TGCAGTGCCCCGCCCGGGACTAGCGGAGGGGGCGAGCAGTACTTC. Protein: CSAPPGTSGGGEQYF.